Shown below are 27 T cell receptor beta chains from a single sample sequenced in a study of blood T cell repertoires in COVID-19. This table comes from immunoSEQ multiplex PCR, and its TCRdb copy is limited to in-frame clones, with some not included. The sample includes about 220,000 clones, 75% to 85% of them seen just once. The sample consisted of peripheral blood. These TCRs come from a man aged 40-49 years who had recovered from COVID-19.

The chain joins TRBV5-1 to TRBJ2-3; 8 nucleotides line up with TRBD2. V shed 0 bases and J 1 base; nucleotides not matched to a gene: 1. Germline lookup yields CDR1 SGHRS and CDR2 YFSETQ. The length of the CDR3 is 15 residues. The CDR3 loop is CASSLALAGTDTQYF. In DNA, the CDR3 is TGCGCCAGCAGCTTGGCACTAGCGGGCACAGATACGCAGTATTTT.

The rearrangement links TRBV7-2 to TRBJ2-3; no clear D gene. The CDR3 is 14 residues long. V lost 1 base and J lost 0, with 5 bases in between. CDR1 and CDR2 from the germline V gene are SGHTA and FQGNSA. The CDR3 bases are TGTGCCAGCAGCTTAGACGGTAGCACAGATACGCAGTATTTT. Amino acid sequence: CASSLDGSTDTQYF. Variable domain in full (rest from reference TRBV7-2 and TRBJ2-3): GAGVSQSPSNKVTEKGKDVELRCDPISGHTALYWYRQSLGQGLEFLIYFQGNSAPDKSGLPSDRFSAERTGGSVSTLTIQRTQQEDSAVYLCASSLDGSTDTQYFGPGTRLTVL.

The chain is built from TRBV11-2 and TRBJ2-1; unclear D gene. The CDR3 contains 14 residues. The V gene lost 4 bases and the J gene lost 4 bases, with 11 bases spanning the gap. Germline-derived CDR1 and CDR2 are SGHAT and FQNNGV. CDR3 in amino acids: CASSSLDLYNEQFF. CDR3 DNA sequence: TGTGCCAGCAGCTCCTTAGACTTATACAATGAGCAGTTCTTC.

The rearrangement links TRBV27 to TRBJ2-1; D is possibly TRBD1 (5 bases). Trimming took off 6 bases at V and 2 bases at J, with 17 bases between the two ends. The CDR3 extends over 16 amino acids. Looked up from germline, CDR1 is MNHEY and CDR2 is SMNVEV (reference sequence). The CDR3 nucleotides read TGTGCCAGCAGGGACCAGGCAGGGTTAGCCTACAATGAGCAGTTCTTC. Protein: CASRDQAGLAYNEQFF.

V usage is TRBV27 and J usage is TRBJ1-2; weak D call: TRBD1 (6 bases). The germline V and J ends were trimmed by 5 bases and 4 bases, with 23 bases remaining between them. Germline-derived CDR1 and CDR2 are MNHEY and SMNVEV (reference sequence). This CDR3 is 17 amino acids long. CDR3 region: CASSLPGQWESSYGYTF. The CDR3 DNA reads as TGTGCCAGCAGTCTTCCGGGACAATGGGAATCAAGCTATGGCTACACCTTC.

The chain recombines TRBV2 with TRBJ2-1; TRBD2 matches 14 bases. This CDR3 region has 16 residues. J was trimmed by 7 bases and V by 5 bases; bases with no gene match: 7. Germline lookup yields CDR1 SNHLY and CDR2 FYNNEI. The CDR3 DNA reads as TGTGCCAGCAGTCCCCGGGGACTAGCGGGGGTGAATGAGCAGTTCTTC. Translation: CASSPRGLAGVNEQFF. Full variable domain (rest looked up from reference TRBV2 and TRBJ2-1): EPEVTQTPSHQVTQMGQEVILRCVPISNHLYFYWYRQILGQKVEFLVSFYNNEISEKSEIFDDQFSVERPDGSNFTLKIRSTKLEDSAMYFCASSPRGLAGVNEQFFGPGTRLTVL.

The V call is TRBV10-1, the J call TRBJ2-7, with unresolved D. Germline CDR1 is WNHNN and CDR2 is SYGVQD (reference sequence). CDR3 length equals 15 residues. The germline V and J ends were trimmed by 2 bases and 3 bases, with 14 bases remaining between them. The CDR3 DNA follows: TGCGCCAGCAGTGAGGTCGGCGGAAGCATCTACGAGCAGTACTTC. Its translation: CASSEVGGSIYEQYF.

The chain combines TRBV3-1 (or the pseudogene TRBV3-2) with TRBJ1-2; 11 bases agree with TRBD1. J lost 8 bases, V lost 2 bases, and 10 bases had no gene match. There are 16 residues in the CDR3. Germline loops: CDR1 LGHDT, CDR2 YNNKEL (reference sequence). DNA of the CDR3: TGTGCCAGCAGCCAACCGGGACAGGGGGGCCCGGTGGGCTACACCTTC. Its translation: CASSQPGQGGPVGYTF.

The V gene is TRBV19, the J gene TRBJ1-1; 7 nucleotides align to TRBD1. The CDR3 extends over 14 amino acids. Germline-derived CDR1 and CDR2 are LNHDA and SQIVND (reference sequence). V lost 7 bases to trimming and J lost 4 bases; unmatched junction nucleotides: 9. In DNA form, the CDR3 reads TGTGCCAGTAATCAGGGGGGAGTTGGCACTGAAGCTTTCTTT. The encoded protein is CASNQGGVGTEAFF.

The chain carries TRBV2 and TRBJ1-1; 8 nucleotides match TRBD1. The CDR3 runs to 17 residues. The V gene's germline CDR1 is SNHLY and CDR2 FYNNEI. V shed 6 bases, J shed 1 base, and the junction held 13 bases outside the gene matches. CDR3 DNA sequence: TGTGCCAGCAGGATTCGAGCAGGACAGGGATCGAACACTGAAGCTTTCTTT. It specifies CASRIRAGQGSNTEAFF.

The V call is TRBV21-1, the J call TRBJ1-2; TRBD1, the table's D call, was not compared with the DNA. TRBV21-1 is an annotated pseudogene. The CDR3 loop spans 17 amino acids. The CDR3 loop reads CASSDSRVGGHGYGYTF. CDR3 coding DNA: TGTGCCAGCAGCGACTCACGGGTAGGGGGACATGGCTATGGCTACACCTTC.

V gene TRBV2 combines with J gene TRBJ2-1, with 12 bases matching TRBD2. There are 14 residues in the CDR3. Trimming cost V 8 bases and J 7 bases; bases outside gene matches: 6. Germline CDR1 and CDR2: SNHLY and FYNNEI. CDR3 sequence: CASVRTSGENEQFF. CDR3 bases: TGTGCCAGCGTCCGGACTAGCGGGGAGAATGAGCAGTTCTTC. Based on the CDR3 plus reference TRBV2 and TRBJ2-1, the full variable domain is EPEVTQTPSHQVTQMGQEVILRCVPISNHLYFYWYRQILGQKVEFLVSFYNNEISEKSEIFDDQFSVERPDGSNFTLKIRSTKLEDSAMYFCASVRTSGENEQFFGPGTRLTVL.

The gene calls are TRBV7-2 and TRBJ2-3; 10 positions match TRBD2. With 5 bases clipped from V and 4 bases from J, the junction kept 6 bases outside the gene matches. The CDR3 covers 15 residues. The germline CDR1 and CDR2 sequences are SGHTA and FQGNSA. The CDR3 bases are TGTGCCAGCAGCCCTAGCGGGGGCGATTCAGATACGCAGTATTTT. This gives the protein CASSPSGGDSDTQYF.

This clone has only a few counts. The gene calls are TRBV10-2 and TRBJ2-5, with a weak D call TRBD1 (6 bases). Germline V lookup: CDR1 WSHSY, CDR2 SAAADI. V lost 10 bases and J 5 bases, leaving 17 bases between the germline ends. This CDR3 spans 13 amino acids. In nucleotides, the CDR3 is TGCGCCACCCACGCCGGGGACACGGAGACCCAGTACTTC. It yields the protein CATHAGDTETQYF.

The chain is built from TRBV27 and TRBJ2-5, with D unclear. The V gene's germline CDR1 is MNHEY and CDR2 SMNVEV (reference sequence). Trimming pared 8 bases from V and 5 bases from J, leaving 12 bases between. The CDR3 has 12 amino acids. The DNA for the CDR3 is TGTGCCAGCGGCCTCGACTGGGAGACCCAGTACTTC. This sequence encodes CASGLDWETQYF.

In its sample, this clone was seen once. V usage is TRBV15 and J usage is TRBJ2-1, with TRBD1 as a possible D gene (6 bases). Trimming shortened V by 0 bases and J by 8 bases, and 17 bases separated the two germline ends. This CDR3 comprises 16 residues. Germline V lookup: CDR1 LNHNV, CDR2 YYDKDF (reference sequence). The CDR3 sequence is CATSRDAGRGGHEQFF. In DNA form, the CDR3 reads TGTGCCACCAGCAGAGACGCGGGCAGGGGTGGGCATGAGCAGTTCTTC.

The V gene is TRBV7-2, the J gene TRBJ2-2, with 8 nucleotides matching TRBD2. After removal of 1 base from V and 6 bases from J, the junction contained 10 bases not matched to a gene. CDR1 SGHTA and CDR2 FQGNSA come from the germline V gene. The CDR3 runs to 17 residues. The CDR3 DNA is TGTGCCAGCAGCTTAGACAGACTAGCGTTCATCCCCGGGGAGCTGTTTTTT. Translating gives CASSLDRLAFIPGELFF.

This clone was counted a few times. The V call is TRBV7-2, the J call TRBJ1-4; D is possibly TRBD1 (5 bases). CDR1 is SGHTA and CDR2 is FQGNSA in the germline V gene. The V end was cut by 6 bases, the J end by 10 bases, with 18 bases between. The CDR3 is made up of 14 amino acids. CDR3 sequence (DNA): TGTGCCAGCAGTCTCCGGGTCCAGGGAGGAAAACTGTTTTTT. As protein: CASSLRVQGGKLFF.

The rearrangement uses TRBV6-2 or TRBV6-3 and TRBJ2-1; the match to TRBD1 covers 10 bases. Trimming at V came to 2 bases and at J to 6 bases, leaving 4 bases not matched to a gene. The CDR3 extends over 15 amino acids. Germline V lookup: CDR1 MNHEY, CDR2 SVGEGT. The CDR3 is CASSYLDRGFNEQFF. The CDR3 nucleotides are TGTGCCAGCAGTTACCTGGACAGGGGGTTCAATGAGCAGTTCTTC.

The table lists this clone with a count of one. V is TRBV5-4 and J is TRBJ2-1; no definite D call. With 5 bases removed from V and 7 bases from J, the gap between germline ends came to 7 bases. From germline, CDR1 is SGHNT and CDR2 YYREEE (reference sequence). This CDR3 contains 11 residues. The CDR3 DNA follows: TGTGCCAGCAGTGTCGTTAATGAGCAGTTCTTC. Protein sequence: CASSVVNEQFF. Supplemented by reference TRBV5-4 and TRBJ2-1, the full variable domain reads ETGVTQSPTHLIKTRGQQVTLRCSSQSGHNTVSWYQQALGQGPQFIFQYYREEENGRGNFPPRFSGLQFPNYSSELNVNALELDDSALYLCASSVVNEQFFGPGTRLTVL.

The chain couples TRBV19 to TRBJ2-1; TRBD1 aligns across 7 bases. J lost 6 bases, V lost 4 bases, and 6 bases had no gene match. The CDR3 length is 14 residues. CDR1 and CDR2 (germline): LNHDA, SQIVND (reference sequence). CDR3 coding DNA: TGTGCCAGTAGTAACAGGGGAATTACCAATGAGCAGTTCTTC. Translated, it gives CASSNRGITNEQFF. Together with reference TRBV19 and TRBJ2-1, the CDR3 gives the full variable domain: DGGITQSPKYLFRKEGQNVTLSCEQNLNHDAMYWYRQDPGQGLRLIYYSQIVNDFQKGDIAEGYSVSREKKESFPLTVTSAQKNPTAFYLCASSNRGITNEQFFGPGTRLTVL.

The chain has TRBV5-1 and TRBJ2-1; 10 nucleotides align to TRBD2. Germline-derived CDR1 and CDR2 are SGHRS and YFSETQ. V lost 0 bases, J lost 5 bases, and 14 bases stayed unmatched. This CDR3 comprises 19 residues. CDR3 sequence (DNA): TGCGCCAGCAGCTTGGGGATCTCAGCGGGAGGGCCATGGGACAATGAGCAGTTCTTC. Translation gives CASSLGISAGGPWDNEQFF.

The table lists this clone with a few counts. The V and J genes are TRBV28 and TRBJ1-1, with D perhaps matching TRBD1 (6 bases). There are 14 residues in the CDR3. The ends were cut back, 6 bases at V and 4 bases at J, with 15 bases in the middle. Germline V CDR1 and CDR2: MDHEN, SYDVKM. CDR3 loop: CASSLTGTLTEAFF. Written as DNA, the CDR3 is TGTGCCAGCAGCCTAACAGGGACCCTCACTGAAGCTTTCTTT.

This chain links TRBV18 with TRBJ2-7; 10 nucleotides line up with TRBD1. V shed 6 bases and J 2 bases; nucleotides not matched to a gene: 7. The germline V gene encodes CDR1 KGHSH and CDR2 LQKENI. The CDR3 has 15 residues. CDR3 coding DNA: TGTGCCAGCTCGTCCGGGACAGGGGTGCCCTACGAGCAGTACTTC. It codes for CASSSGTGVPYEQYF.

This chain uses TRBV3-1 (or the pseudogene TRBV3-2) with TRBJ2-3; 8 nucleotides line up with TRBD2. The CDR3 runs to 16 residues. Germline CDR1 reads LGHDT; CDR2 reads YNNKEL (reference sequence). The J segment lost 3 bases and the V segment lost 3 bases, leaving 8 bases of the junction unmatched. The CDR3 protein is CASSQDSGVGTDTQYF. For the CDR3, the DNA is TGTGCCAGCAGCCAGGATAGCGGGGTTGGGACAGATACGCAGTATTTT.

This clone occurred a few times. This chain uses TRBV30 with TRBJ1-1; TRBD1 is a possible D gene (6 bases). Germline V gene data show CDR1 as GTSNPN and CDR2 as SVGIG (reference sequence). The CDR3 is 19 residues long. V was cut by 0 bases and J by 1 base, with 24 bases left in between. In DNA form, the CDR3 reads TGTGCCTGGAGTGTACTTAAATTGGCAGGGGCATCGGGGAACACTGAAGCTTTCTTT. As protein: CAWSVLKLAGASGNTEAFF.

The rearrangement joins TRBV18 to TRBJ2-7; 10 bases align to TRBD1. This CDR3 is built from 16 residues. Germline V gives CDR1 KGHSH, CDR2 LQKENI. J was trimmed by 5 bases and V by 2 bases; bases with no gene match: 9. The CDR3 here is CASSPGTGVGNHEQYF. The CDR3 DNA reads TGTGCCAGCTCACCAGGGACAGGGGTTGGCAACCACGAGCAGTACTTC.